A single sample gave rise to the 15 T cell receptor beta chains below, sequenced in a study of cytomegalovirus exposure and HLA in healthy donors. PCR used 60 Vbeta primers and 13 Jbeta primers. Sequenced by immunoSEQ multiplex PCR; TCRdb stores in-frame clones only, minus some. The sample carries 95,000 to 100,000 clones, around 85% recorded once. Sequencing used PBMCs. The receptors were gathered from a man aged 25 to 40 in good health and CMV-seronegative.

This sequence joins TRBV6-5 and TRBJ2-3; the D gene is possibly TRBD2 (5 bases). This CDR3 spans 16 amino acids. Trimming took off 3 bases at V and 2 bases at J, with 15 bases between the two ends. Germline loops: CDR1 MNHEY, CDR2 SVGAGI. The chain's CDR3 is CASSYKRARYTDTQYF. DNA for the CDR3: TGTGCCAGCAGTTATAAGAGGGCACGATACACAGATACGCAGTATTTT.

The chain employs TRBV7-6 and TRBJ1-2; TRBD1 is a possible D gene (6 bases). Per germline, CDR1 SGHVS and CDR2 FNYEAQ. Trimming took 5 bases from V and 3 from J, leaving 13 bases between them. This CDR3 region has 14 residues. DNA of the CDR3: TGTGCCAGCAGCCCAGAACGGACAGACTATGGCTACACCTTC. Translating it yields CASSPERTDYGYTF.

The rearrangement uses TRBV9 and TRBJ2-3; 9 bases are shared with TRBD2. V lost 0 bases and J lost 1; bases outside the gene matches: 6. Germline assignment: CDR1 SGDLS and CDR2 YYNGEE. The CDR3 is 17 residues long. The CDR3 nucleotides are TGTGCCAGCAGCGTAGGTAGTGTAGCGGGGGGCACAGATACGCAGTATTTT. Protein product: CASSVGSVAGGTDTQYF.

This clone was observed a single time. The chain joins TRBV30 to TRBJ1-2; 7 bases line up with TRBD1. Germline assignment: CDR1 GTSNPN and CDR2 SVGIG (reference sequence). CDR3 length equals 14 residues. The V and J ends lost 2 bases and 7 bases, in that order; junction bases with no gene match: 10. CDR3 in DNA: TGTGCCTGGAGTACCCTGACAGGGAGAAGTGGCTACACCTTC. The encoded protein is CAWSTLTGRSGYTF.

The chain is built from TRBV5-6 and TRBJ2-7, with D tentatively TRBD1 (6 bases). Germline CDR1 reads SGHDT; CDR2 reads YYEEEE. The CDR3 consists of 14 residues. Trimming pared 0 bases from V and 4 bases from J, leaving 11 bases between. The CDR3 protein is CASSLGRGKYEQYF. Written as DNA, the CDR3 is TGTGCCAGCAGCTTGGGCAGGGGAAAGTACGAGCAGTACTTC.

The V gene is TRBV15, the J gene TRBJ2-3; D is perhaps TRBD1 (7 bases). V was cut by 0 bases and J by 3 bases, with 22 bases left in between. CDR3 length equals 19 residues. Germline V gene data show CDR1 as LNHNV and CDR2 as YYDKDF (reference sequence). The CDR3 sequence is CATSRDRYLGQEGTDTQYF. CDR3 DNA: TGTGCCACCAGCAGAGATCGGTATTTAGGACAGGAGGGGACAGATACGCAGTATTTT.

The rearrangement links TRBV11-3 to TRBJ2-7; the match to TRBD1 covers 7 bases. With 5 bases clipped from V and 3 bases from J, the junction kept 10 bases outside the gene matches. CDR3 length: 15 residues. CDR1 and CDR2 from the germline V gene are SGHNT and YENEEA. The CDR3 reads CASSARQGPNYEQYF. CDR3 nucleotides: TGTGCCAGCAGCGCCCGACAGGGACCAAACTACGAGCAGTACTTC.

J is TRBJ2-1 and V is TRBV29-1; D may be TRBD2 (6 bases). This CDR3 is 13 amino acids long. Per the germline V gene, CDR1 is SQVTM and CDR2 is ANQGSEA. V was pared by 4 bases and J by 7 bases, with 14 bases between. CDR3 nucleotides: TGCAGCGTTGGCCTAGCGCTGGAAAATGAGCAGTTCTTC. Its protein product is CSVGLALENEQFF.

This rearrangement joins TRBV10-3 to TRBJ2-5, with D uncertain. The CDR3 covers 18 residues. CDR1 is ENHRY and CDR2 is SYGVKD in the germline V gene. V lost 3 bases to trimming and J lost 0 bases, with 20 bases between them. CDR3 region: CAISEHPTPLLYQETQYF. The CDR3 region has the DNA TGTGCCATCAGTGAACACCCCACCCCCCTTCTGTACCAAGAGACCCAGTACTTC.

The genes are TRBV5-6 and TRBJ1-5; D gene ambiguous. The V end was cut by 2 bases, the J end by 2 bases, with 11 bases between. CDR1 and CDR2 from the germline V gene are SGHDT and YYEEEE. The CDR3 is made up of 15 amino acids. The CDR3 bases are TGTGCCAGCAGCTTAGGAGGGATGGGCAATCAGCCCCAGCATTTT. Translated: CASSLGGMGNQPQHF.

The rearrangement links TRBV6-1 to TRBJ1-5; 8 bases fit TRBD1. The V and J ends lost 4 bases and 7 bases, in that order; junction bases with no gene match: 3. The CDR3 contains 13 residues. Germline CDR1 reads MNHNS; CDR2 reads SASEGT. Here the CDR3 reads CASSADRGQPQHF. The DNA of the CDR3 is TGTGCCAGCAGTGCAGACAGGGGCCAGCCCCAGCATTTT.

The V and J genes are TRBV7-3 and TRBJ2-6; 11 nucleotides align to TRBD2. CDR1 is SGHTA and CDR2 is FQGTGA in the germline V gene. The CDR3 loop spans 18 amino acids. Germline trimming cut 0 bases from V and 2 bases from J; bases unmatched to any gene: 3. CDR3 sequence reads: CASSLTVAGGPGANVLTF. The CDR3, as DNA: TGTGCCAGCAGCTTAACCGTAGCGGGAGGGCCTGGGGCCAACGTCCTGACTTTC.

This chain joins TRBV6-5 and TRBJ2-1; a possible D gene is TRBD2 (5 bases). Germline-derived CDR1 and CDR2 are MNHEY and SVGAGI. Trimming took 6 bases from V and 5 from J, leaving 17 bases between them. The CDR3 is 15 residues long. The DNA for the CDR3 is TGTGCCAGCAGAGCACCGGGATATAATGACAATGAGCAGTTCTTC. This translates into CASRAPGYNDNEQFF.

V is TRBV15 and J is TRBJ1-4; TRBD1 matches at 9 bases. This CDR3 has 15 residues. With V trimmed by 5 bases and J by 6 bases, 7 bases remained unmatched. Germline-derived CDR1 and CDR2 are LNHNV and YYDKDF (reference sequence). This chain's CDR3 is CATSDGQGRYEKLFF. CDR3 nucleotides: TGTGCCACCAGCGACGGACAGGGGCGTTATGAAAAACTGTTTTTT.

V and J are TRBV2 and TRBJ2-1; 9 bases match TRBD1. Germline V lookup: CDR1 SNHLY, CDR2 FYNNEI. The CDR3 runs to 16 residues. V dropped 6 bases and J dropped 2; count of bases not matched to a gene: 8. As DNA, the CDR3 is TGTGCCAGCAGATTTTCGGGACAGGGCGCCTACAATGAGCAGTTCTTC. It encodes CASRFSGQGAYNEQFF.